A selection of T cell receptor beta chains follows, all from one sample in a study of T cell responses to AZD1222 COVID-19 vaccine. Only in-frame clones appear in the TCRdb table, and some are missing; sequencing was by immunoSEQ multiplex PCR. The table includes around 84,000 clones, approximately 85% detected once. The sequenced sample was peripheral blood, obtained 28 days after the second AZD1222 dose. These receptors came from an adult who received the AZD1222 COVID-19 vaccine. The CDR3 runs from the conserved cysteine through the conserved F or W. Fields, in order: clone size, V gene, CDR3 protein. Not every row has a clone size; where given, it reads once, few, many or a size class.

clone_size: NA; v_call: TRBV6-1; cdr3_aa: CASSEQGARGNQPQHF
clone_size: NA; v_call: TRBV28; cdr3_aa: CASSPRKDEKLFF
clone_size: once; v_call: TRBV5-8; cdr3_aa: CASSLVYGDQPQHF
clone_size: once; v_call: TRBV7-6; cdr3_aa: CASSFSDRYYEQYF
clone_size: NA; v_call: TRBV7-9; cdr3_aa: CASSSQGRWFF
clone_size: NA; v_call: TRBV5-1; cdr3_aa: CASSRTPGGGHTGELFF
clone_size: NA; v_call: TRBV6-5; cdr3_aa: CASLGPVGQPQHF
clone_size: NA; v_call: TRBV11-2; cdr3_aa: CASSLDRSRAEGYTF
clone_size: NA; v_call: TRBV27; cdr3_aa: CASSLTGAAYEQYF
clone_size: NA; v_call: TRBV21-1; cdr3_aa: CASSKDRGEAEAFF
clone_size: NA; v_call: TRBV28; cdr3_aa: CASSRTGPTEAFF
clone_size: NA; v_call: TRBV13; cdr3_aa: CASSWDRESEQYF
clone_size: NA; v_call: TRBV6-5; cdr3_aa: CASSRGGKGGYTF
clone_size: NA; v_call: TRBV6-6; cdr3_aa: CASSYSGVNVLTF
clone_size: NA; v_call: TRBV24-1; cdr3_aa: CATCDPGLGTTGELFF
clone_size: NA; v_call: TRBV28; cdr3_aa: CASSLWVQPQHF
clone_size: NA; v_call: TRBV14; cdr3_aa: CASSQQKDTEAFF
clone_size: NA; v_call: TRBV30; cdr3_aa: CAWPPGMARGSEPQHF
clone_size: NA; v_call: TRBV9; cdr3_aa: CASSVAGGGYTDTQYF
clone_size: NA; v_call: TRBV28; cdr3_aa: CASRTRSYEQYF
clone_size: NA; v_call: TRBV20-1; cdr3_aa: CSASHPARYEQYF
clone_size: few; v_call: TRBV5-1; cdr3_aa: CASSLEGGGNQPQHF
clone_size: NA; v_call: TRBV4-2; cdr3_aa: CASSLAGTATSTDTQYF
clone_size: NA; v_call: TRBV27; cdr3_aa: CASSLESGSYEQYF
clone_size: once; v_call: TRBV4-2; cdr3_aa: CASSQLGTAKQETQYF
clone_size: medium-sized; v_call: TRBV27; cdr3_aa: CASSLGWTGELFF
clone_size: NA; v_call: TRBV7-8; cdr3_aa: CASSLAGGTTPSSNEQFF
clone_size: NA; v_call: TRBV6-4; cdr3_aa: CASSDEGGQPQHF
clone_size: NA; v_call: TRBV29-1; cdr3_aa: CSVPGPQNQETQYF
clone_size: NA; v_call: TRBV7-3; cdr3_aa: CASTRGGDRGNTIYF
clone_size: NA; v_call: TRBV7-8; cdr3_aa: CASSLVASSYEQYF
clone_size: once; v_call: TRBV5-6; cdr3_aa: CASSPYSRDTEAFF
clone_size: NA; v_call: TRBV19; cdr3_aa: CASRALAGAPTGELFF
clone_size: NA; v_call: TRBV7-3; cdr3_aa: CASSLTPGQGATEAFF
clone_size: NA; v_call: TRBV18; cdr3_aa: CASSPRSAEYTEAFF
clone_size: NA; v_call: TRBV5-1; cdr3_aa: CASSLGINTEAFF
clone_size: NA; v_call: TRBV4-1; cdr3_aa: CASSQEVGGGYGYTF
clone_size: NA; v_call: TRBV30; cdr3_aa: CAWKWGRGRETQYF
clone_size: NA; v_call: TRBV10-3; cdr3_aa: CAISRQKNEKLFF
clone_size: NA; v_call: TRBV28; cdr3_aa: CASRSTGVGEKLFF
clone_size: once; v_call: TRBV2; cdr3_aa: CASTGTGRTRTEAFF
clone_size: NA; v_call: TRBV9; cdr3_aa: CASSVSGDMAKNIQYF
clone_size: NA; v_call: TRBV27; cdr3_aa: CASRISGTVEKLFF
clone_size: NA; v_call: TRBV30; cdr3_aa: CAWSRGQGNTGELFF
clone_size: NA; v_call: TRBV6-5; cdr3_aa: CARVTGWPGQPQHF